This T cell receptor (beta chain) comes out of a study of long-term antiretroviral therapy in people with HIV. CDR1 and CDR2 (germline): SNHLY, FYNNEI. This CDR3 contains 16 residues. Deletions cut 6 bases from V and 3 bases from J, with 18 bases between. The immunoSEQ assay was v3.0, run at survey level. A per-sample goal of about 35,000-50,000 T-cell genomes was targeted by sequencing. The protocol was immunoSEQ multiplex PCR, while the TCRdb copy is restricted to in-frame clones and leaves out a portion. The table lists 30,000 to 50,000 clones, around 85% of them singletons. The clonotype originates from a woman between 45 and 65 years old with HIV. The material was unsorted PBMCs, obtained 3.1 years after starting antiretroviral therapy. V is TRBV2 and J is TRBJ1-5, with a possible D match to TRBD1 (6 bases). Here the CDR3 reads CASSRKTGQNNQPQHF. The DNA for the CDR3 is TGTGCCAGCAGCCGTAAAACCGGACAGAACAATCAGCCCCAGCATTTT.